The T cell receptor (beta chain) described here comes from a study of tumor-infiltrating lymphocytes in primary liver carcinoma. Extraction also yielded germline DNA, while blood RNA was obtained from unsorted whole blood. Priming with a constant-region primer yielded TCR beta cDNA from around 0.45 ug total RNA. Generation of the TCR beta libraries relied on three nested multiplex PCR rounds using slightly modified ARM-PCR. TCRdb ran MiXCR on the multiplex PCR reads and lists one entry per CDR3 protein. The sample comprises hundreds of thousands of distinct CDR3 sequences, more than 55% of which are singletons, and about 15% rests with the top ten. This clonotype was seen ten or more times. Sequenced sample: peripheral blood. The sequence came from a woman aged 30 to 39 with primary liver carcinoma and hepatitis B virus infection.

The CDR3 sequence is CSVGGTGGLYEQYF. As DNA, the CDR3 is TGCAGCGTAGGAGGAACAGGGGGCCTTTACGAGCAGTACTTC. The gene calls are TRBV29-1 and TRBJ2-7, with 9 bases matching TRBD1. CDR3 length: 14 residues. CDR1 and CDR2 (germline): SQVTM, ANQGSEA. J lost 4 bases, V lost 6 bases, and 10 bases had no gene match.